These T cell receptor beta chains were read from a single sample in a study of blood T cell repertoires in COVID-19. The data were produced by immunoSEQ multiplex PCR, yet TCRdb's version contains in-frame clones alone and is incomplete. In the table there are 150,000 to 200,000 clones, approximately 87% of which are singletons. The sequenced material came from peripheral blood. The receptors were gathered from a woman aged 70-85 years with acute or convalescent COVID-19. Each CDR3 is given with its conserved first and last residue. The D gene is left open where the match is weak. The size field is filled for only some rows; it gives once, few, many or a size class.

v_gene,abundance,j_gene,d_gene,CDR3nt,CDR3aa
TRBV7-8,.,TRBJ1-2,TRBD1,TGTGCCAGCAGCAGACGAGCCGGGACAGGGGGGAATAACTATGGCTACACCTTC,CASSRRAGTGGNNYGYTF
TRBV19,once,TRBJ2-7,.,TGTGCCAGTAGTATAAGCCCGCGGGCCTACGAGCAGTACTTC,CASSISPRAYEQYF
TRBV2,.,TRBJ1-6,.,TGTGCCAGCAGTGGGCTCGGGACACGACGGAGCGCCTATAATTCACCCCTCCACTTT,CASSGLGTRRSAYNSPLHF
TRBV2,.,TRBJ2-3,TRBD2,TGTGCCAGCAGCGACAGCGGGAGGGAGGTAGATACGCAGTATTTT,CASSDSGREVDTQYF
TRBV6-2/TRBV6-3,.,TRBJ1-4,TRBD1,TGTGCCAGCAGTTACGGAGGCAAGGGACAGGGCTATGAAAAACTGTTTTTT,CASSYGGKGQGYEKLFF
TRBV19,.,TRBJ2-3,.,TGTGCCAGTACTAGCCATGGCACAGATACGCAGTATTTT,CASTSHGTDTQYF
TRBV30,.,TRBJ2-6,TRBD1,TGTGCCTGGAACCGGGACAGGGTTTCTGGGGCCAACGTCCTGACTTTC,CAWNRDRVSGANVLTF
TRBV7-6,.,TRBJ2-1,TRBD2,TGTGCCAGCAGTCGCGAGAGTGGACTAGCGGGAAATTCCTACAATGAGCAGTTCTTC,CASSRESGLAGNSYNEQFF
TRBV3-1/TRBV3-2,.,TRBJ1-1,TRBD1,TGTGCCAGCAGCAGAAGTGGACAGGGGCGTACTGAAGCTTTCTTT,CASSRSGQGRTEAFF
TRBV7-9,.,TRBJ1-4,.,TGTGCCAGCAGCCCGGGGGTGGTTAGTGAAAAACTGTTTTTT,CASSPGVVSEKLFF
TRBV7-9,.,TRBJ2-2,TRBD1,TGTGCCAGCAGCTTATGGACAGGAACGAACACCGGGGAGCTGTTTTTT,CASSLWTGTNTGELFF
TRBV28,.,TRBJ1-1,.,TGTGCCAGCAGTTTATCTTCGACAGGGAACACTGAAGCTTTCTTT,CASSLSSTGNTEAFF
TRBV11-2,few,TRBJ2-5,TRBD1,TGTGCCAGCAGCTTAGGGGCGGACAGGGAACGGGAGACCCAGTACTTC,CASSLGADRERETQYF
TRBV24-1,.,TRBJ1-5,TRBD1,TGTGCCACCAGTGATAGGACAGGGGTTGAGAATCAGCCCCAGCATTTT,CATSDRTGVENQPQHF
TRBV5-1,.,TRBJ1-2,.,TGCGCCAGCAGCTTGGTGCAGGGAGGGTATGGCTACACCTTC,CASSLVQGGYGYTF
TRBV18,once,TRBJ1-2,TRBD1,TGTGCCAGCTCCCCCGGGACAGACTATGGCTACACCTTC,CASSPGTDYGYTF
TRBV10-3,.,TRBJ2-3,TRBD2,TGTGCCATAACTAGCGGGAACACAGATACGCAGTATTTT,CAITSGNTDTQYF
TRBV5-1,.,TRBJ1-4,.,TGCGCCAGCAGCTTGGAGGGGTCAACTAATGAAAAACTGTTTTTT,CASSLEGSTNEKLFF
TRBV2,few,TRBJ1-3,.,TGTGCCAGCAGTGTACAGGGCCTTAGCTCTGGAAACACCATATATTTT,CASSVQGLSSGNTIYF
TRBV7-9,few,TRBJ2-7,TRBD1,TGTGCCAGCAGCCTATACCGGGACAGGTCCTACGAGCAGTACTTC,CASSLYRDRSYEQYF
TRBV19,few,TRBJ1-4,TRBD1,TGTGCCAGTAGTACTGGGACAGCAACTAATGAAAAACTGTTTTTT,CASSTGTATNEKLFF
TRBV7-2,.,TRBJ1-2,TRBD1,TGTGCCAGCAGCTTAGCCAGGGACAGCCCCCATGGCTACACCTTC,CASSLARDSPHGYTF
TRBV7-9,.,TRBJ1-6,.,TGTGCCAGCAGCTTAACGAACCCCGGAGATTCACCCCTCCACTTT,CASSLTNPGDSPLHF
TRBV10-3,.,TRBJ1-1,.,TGTGCCTCTTGCGGGGAGGGGTACACTGAAGCTTTCTTT,CASCGEGYTEAFF
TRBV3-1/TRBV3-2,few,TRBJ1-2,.,TGTGCCAGCAGCCGGAAGGGCTTTCGACAGTTATATGGCTACACCTTC,CASSRKGFRQLYGYTF
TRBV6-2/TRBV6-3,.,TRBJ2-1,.,TGTGCCAGCAGTGCGACTCTCCGCTCCTACAATGAGCAGTTCTTC,CASSATLRSYNEQFF
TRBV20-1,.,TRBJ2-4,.,TGCAGTGCTAGTCACCGAGGGCCGCAGGGACTAGCCAAAAACATTCAGTACTTC,CSASHRGPQGLAKNIQYF
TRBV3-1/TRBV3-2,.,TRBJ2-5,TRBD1,TGTGCCAGCAGCCACCCCAGGGACAGGGGTGGGGAGACCCAGTACTTC,CASSHPRDRGGETQYF
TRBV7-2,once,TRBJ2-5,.,TGTGCCAGCAGCCCTCTAATCGAGACCCAGTACTTC,CASSPLIETQYF
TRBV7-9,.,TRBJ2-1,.,TGTGCCAGCAGCCCCCGGGGGTTAAGCTCCTACAATGAGCAGTTCTTC,CASSPRGLSSYNEQFF
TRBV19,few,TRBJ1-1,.,TGTGCCAGTAGTATAGATCTAGACTTTGAAGCTTTCTTT,CASSIDLDFEAFF
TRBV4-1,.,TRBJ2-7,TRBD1,TGCGCCAGCAGCCAAGGAACAGGGGGAACCTACGAGCAGTACTTC,CASSQGTGGTYEQYF
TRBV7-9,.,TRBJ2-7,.,TGTGCCAGCAGCTTAGGTGGTGCACAGGGAGCCTACGAGCAGTACTTC,CASSLGGAQGAYEQYF
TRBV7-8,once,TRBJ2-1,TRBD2,TGTGCCAGCAGCCGTGGGACTAGCGGGAGGAGCTCCTACAATGAGCAGTTCTTC,CASSRGTSGRSSYNEQFF
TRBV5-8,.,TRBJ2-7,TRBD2,TGTGCCAGCAGCCGTAGCGGGGGCACCTACGAGCAGTACTTC,CASSRSGGTYEQYF
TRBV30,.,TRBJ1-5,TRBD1,TGTGCCTGGAGTGATCAGGGGGATCAGCCCCAGCATTTT,CAWSDQGDQPQHF
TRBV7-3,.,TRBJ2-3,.,TGTGCCAGCAGCTTACAGGGGTTAGAATCAGATACGCAGTATTTT,CASSLQGLESDTQYF
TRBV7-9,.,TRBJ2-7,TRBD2,TGTGCCAGCAGCCCCTGGGGGGGATGGGGCGAGCAGTACTTC,CASSPWGGWGEQYF
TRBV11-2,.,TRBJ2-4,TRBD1,TGTGCCAGCAGTCCTGGGACAGGGGGAAACATTCAGTACTTC,CASSPGTGGNIQYF
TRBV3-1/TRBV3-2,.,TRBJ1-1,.,TGTGCCAGCAGCCATTATGCAGGGATGAACACTGAAGCTTTCTTT,CASSHYAGMNTEAFF
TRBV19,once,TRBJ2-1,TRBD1,TGTGCCAGTAACCCCGACAGGGCGTATTATGAGCAGTTCTTC,CASNPDRAYYEQFF
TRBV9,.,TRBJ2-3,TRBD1,TGTGCCAGCAGCGTTTCCGGGACAGGAGTAGGATATACGCAGTATTTT,CASSVSGTGVGYTQYF